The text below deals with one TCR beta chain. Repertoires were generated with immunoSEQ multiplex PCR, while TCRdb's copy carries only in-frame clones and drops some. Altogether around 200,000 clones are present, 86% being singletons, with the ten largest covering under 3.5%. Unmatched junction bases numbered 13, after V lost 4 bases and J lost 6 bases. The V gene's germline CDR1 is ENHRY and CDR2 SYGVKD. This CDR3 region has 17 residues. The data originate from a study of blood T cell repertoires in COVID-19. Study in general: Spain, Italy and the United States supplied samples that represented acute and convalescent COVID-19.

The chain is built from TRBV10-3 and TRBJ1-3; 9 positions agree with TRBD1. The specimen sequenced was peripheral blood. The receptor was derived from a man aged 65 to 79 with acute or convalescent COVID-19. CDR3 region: CAISGAPGQGPENTIYF. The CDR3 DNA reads TGTGCCATCAGTGGGGCTCCGGGACAGGGCCCTGAAAACACCATATATTTT.